This T cell receptor (beta chain) originates from a study of T cells in Graves' hyperthyroidism and ophthalmopathy. In its sample, this clonotype was seen many times. Newly diagnosed hyperthyroidism, duration under 2 months, in patients aged 18 to 65. From RNA transcripts, TCR beta CDR3 regions were amplified. HTBI primers were the set used in a first-round RT-PCR of the TCR CDR3. TCRdb re-called the multiplex PCR reads with MiXCR, one entry per CDR3 protein. The table lists 200,000 to 250,000 distinct CDR3 sequences, about 16% of them singletons. Trimming cost V 4 bases and J 0 bases; bases outside gene matches: 6. Germline values: CDR1 KGHDR, CDR2 SFDVKD. The CDR3 is 17 residues long.

The source is a man in his forties or fifties with Graves' hyperthyroidism. The chain has TRBV24-1 and TRBJ2-2, with 8 bases that match TRBD1. The sequencing sample was made of blood. Here the CDR3 DNA reads TGTGCCACCAGTGACCCCAGGGGGCTGCCGAACACCGGGGAGCTGTTTTTT. It yields the protein CATSDPRGLPNTGELFF.